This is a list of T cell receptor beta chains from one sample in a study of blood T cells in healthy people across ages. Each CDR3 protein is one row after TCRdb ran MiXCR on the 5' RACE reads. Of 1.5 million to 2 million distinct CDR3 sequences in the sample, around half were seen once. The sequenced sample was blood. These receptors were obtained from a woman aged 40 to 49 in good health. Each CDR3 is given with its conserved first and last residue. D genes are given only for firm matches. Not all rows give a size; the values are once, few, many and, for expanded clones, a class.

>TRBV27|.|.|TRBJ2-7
TGTGCCAGCAGTTTATCGGAAGGGCTACCACATGAGCAGTACTTC
CASSLSEGLPHEQYF
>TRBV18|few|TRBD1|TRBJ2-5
TGTGCCAGCAGCCCGGGACAGGGATACGAGACCCAGTACTTC
CASSPGQGYETQYF
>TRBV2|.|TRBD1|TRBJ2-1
TGTGCCAGCAGCAACGACAGGGGATTCGGCAATGAGCAGTTCTTC
CASSNDRGFGNEQFF
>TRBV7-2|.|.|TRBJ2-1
TGTGCCAGCAGCCCAAGCAGGGGCGGGGATGAGCAGTTCTTC
CASSPSRGGDEQFF
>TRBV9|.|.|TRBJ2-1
TGTGCCAGCAGCGTAGTTTTGTCGGGGCCGCCCCATGAGCAGTTCTTC
CASSVVLSGPPHEQFF
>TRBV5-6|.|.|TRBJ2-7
TGTGCCAGCAGATTAGGGGATCGGAGGACCTCCTACGAGCAGTACTTC
CASRLGDRRTSYEQYF
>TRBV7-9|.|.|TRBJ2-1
TGTGCCAGCAGCTCCTACGGCCGGGACTACAATGAGCAGTTCTTC
CASSSYGRDYNEQFF
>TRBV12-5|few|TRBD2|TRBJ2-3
TGTGCTAGTGGTTCCGGGGACTATCTTAACACAGATACGCAGTATTTT
CASGSGDYLNTDTQYF
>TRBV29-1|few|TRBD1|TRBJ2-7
TGCAGCGCCAGCGCCGGGACAGGGAGCTACGAGCAGTACTTC
CSASAGTGSYEQYF
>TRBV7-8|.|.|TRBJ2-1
TGTGCCAGCAGCTTGGATACAGCCGCCGAGCAGTTCTTC
CASSLDTAAEQFF
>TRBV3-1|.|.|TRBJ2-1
TGTGCCAGCAGAGAGCTAGGAGGGACGGGCAATGAGCAGTTCTTC
CASRELGGTGNEQFF
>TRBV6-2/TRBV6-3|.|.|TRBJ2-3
TGTGCCAGCAGCGCCGGCGGGGTGGATGATACGCAGTATTTT
CASSAGGVDDTQYF
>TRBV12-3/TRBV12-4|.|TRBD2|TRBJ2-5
TGTGCCAGCAGTTTAGAGGCAGGGCGGGAGGAGACCCAGTACTTC
CASSLEAGREETQYF
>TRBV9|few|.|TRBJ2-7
TGTGCCAGCAGCCATTCTACGGGACAAACCTACGAGCAGTACTTC
CASSHSTGQTYEQYF
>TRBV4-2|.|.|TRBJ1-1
TGTGCCAGCAGCCATGAAGCCAACACTGAAGCTTTCTTT
CASSHEANTEAFF
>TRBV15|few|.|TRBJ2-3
TGTGCCACCAGCAGAGTCGACCGAAGCACAGATACGCAGTATTTT
CATSRVDRSTDTQYF
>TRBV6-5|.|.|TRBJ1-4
TGTGCCAGCAGTTACCCGAAGGACGGACTTCAATGGGATAATGAAAAACTGTTTTTT
CASSYPKDGLQWDNEKLFF
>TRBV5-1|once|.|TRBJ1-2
TGCGCCTGCAGCTTGATGCGGGGCTATCTTAACTATGGCTACACCTTC
CACSLMRGYLNYGYTF
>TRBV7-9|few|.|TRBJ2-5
.
CASSSSAGRGTQETQYF
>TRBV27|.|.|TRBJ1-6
TGTGCCAGCAGTTTATTACGCCAGGGGAATTCACCCCTCCACTTT
CASSLLRQGNSPLHF
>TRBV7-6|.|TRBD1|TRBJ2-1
TGTGCCAGCAGCTTATTCCCTCAATCCGGGACAGGGGGCTATGAGCAGTTCTTC
CASSLFPQSGTGGYEQFF
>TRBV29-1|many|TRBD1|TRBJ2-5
TGCAGCGTTTGGGACAGTCAAGAGACCCAGTACTTC
CSVWDSQETQYF
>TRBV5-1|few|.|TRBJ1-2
TGCGCCAGCAGCCCAGATCCGGCGCTTAAGGGCTACACCTTC
CASSPDPALKGYTF
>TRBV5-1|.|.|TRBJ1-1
TGCGCCAGCAGTAGGGACAACGGTTTTGCTGAAGCTTTCTTT
CASSRDNGFAEAFF
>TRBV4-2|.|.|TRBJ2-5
TGTGCCAGCAGCCCGAGCCCGGGATCACTAGAGACCCAGTACTTC
CASSPSPGSLETQYF
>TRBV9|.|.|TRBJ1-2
TGTGCCAGCAGCGTAATTGGAGGGGCCAATGGCTACACCTTC
CASSVIGGANGYTF
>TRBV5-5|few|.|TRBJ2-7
TGTGCCAGCAGCTTAACCGGGGAGGTCTCCTACGAGCAGTACTTC
CASSLTGEVSYEQYF
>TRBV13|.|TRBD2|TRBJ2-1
TGTGCCAGCAGCTTAGACGGGACTAGCGGGGGGTCGTACTACAATGAGCAGTTCTTC
CASSLDGTSGGSYYNEQFF
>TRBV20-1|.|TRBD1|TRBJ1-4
TGCAGTGCTAGAGAGGGACAGCTTAAACTGTTTTTT
CSAREGQLKLFF
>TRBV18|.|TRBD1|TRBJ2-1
TGTGCCAGCTCACCACGGGACAGCCATGAGCAGTTCTTC
CASSPRDSHEQFF
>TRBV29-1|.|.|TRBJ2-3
TGCAGCGTTGCTATCGGCCGGGGGGCCGGAGATACGCAGTATTTT
CSVAIGRGAGDTQYF
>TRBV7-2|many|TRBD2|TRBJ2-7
TGTGCCAGCAGCCTCTACACTAGCGGGCGATCCTACGAGCAGTACTTC
CASSLYTSGRSYEQYF
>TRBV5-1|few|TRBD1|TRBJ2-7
TGCGCCAGCAGCAGTCAGACAGGGGAAGGCGAGCAGTACTTC
CASSSQTGEGEQYF
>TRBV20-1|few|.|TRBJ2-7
TGCAGTGCTCTGGGGGTATCCTACGAGCAGTACTTC
CSALGVSYEQYF
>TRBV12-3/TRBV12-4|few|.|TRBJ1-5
TGTGCCAGCAGCCGTGGCCAGCAAAGTCGCAATCAGCCCCAGCATTTT
CASSRGQQSRNQPQHF
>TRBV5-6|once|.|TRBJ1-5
TGTGCCGGCAGCCGCCGTGGAGGGGGTTTTGGGCCCCAGCATTTT
CAGSRRGGGFGPQHF
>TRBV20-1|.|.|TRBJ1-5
TGCAGTGCTGGCGGGGGGGGAGTGGGCAATCAGCCCCAGCATTTT
CSAGGGGVGNQPQHF
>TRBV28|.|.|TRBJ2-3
TGTGCCAGCCGTGGGGGGGGCTCAGGCACAGATACGCAGTATTTT
CASRGGGSGTDTQYF
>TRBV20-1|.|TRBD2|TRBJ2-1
TGCAGTGCAAGGACTAGCGGGGGGGCAAATGAGCAGTTCTTC
CSARTSGGANEQFF
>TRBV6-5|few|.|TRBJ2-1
TGTGCCAGCAGTTTTAAGGGTGAGCAGTTCTTC
CASSFKGEQFF
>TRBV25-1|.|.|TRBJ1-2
TGTGCCAGCAGTGAATATGGCCACGCCCGTTTTTATGGCTACACCTTC
CASSEYGHARFYGYTF
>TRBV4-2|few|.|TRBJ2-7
TGTGCCAGCAGCCAAGGTTCCGAGGTCGTCGAGCAGTACTTC
CASSQGSEVVEQYF
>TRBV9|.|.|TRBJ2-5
TGTGCCAGCAGCGTAGCTGGGGGTGACTCCTACAATGAGCAGTACTTC
CASSVAGGDSYNEQYF
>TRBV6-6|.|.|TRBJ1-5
TGTGCCAGCAGACTCAGGGTAGTGCCCAATAGCAATCAGCCCCAGCATTTT
CASRLRVVPNSNQPQHF
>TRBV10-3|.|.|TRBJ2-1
TGTGCCATCAGTGAGTCACTAGAGGGGTGGACCGAGCAGTTCTTC
CAISESLEGWTEQFF
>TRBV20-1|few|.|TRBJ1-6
TGCAGTGCTAGTAGACAAAGCTCCTATAATTCACCCCTCCACTTT
CSASRQSSYNSPLHF
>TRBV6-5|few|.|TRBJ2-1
TGTGCCAGCAGTTACTCTTGGGATGAGCAGTTCTTC
CASSYSWDEQFF
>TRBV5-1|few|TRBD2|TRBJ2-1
TGCGCCAGCCAGGAGGCTAGCGGGGGCTTTTCTTTAGAGCAGTTCTTC
CASQEASGGFSLEQFF
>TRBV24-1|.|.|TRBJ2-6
TGTGCCACCAGTCCGGGCCTCTCTGGGGCCAACGTCCTGACTTTC
CATSPGLSGANVLTF
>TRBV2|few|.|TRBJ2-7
TGTGCCAGCAACCCCGGGCGGGGCGAGCAGTACTTC
CASNPGRGEQYF
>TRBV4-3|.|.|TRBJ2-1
TGCGCCAGCAGCCAAGATTGGGGTAGCTGGGAGCAGTTCTTC
CASSQDWGSWEQFF
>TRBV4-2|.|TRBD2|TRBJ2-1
TGTGCCAGCAGCCAAGTTCGTTCTAGCGGGGGGGCTTTCGGAAATGAGCAGTTCTTC
CASSQVRSSGGAFGNEQFF
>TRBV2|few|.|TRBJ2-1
TGTGCCAGCTACCCGGGCTTGTACAATGAGCAGTTCTTC
CASYPGLYNEQFF
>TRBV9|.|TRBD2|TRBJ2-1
TGTGCCAGCAGCGTATTCCTAGCGGGGGGACCTCACAATGAGCAGTTCTTC
CASSVFLAGGPHNEQFF
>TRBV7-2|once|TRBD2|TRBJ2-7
TGTGCCAGCAGCTTAGGTGGTAGCGGGGCTGCCTACGAGCAGTACTTC
CASSLGGSGAAYEQYF
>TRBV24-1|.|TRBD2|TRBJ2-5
TGTGCCACCAGCAGGAGCGGGGGGGCCCGGAGAGAGACCCAGTACTTC
CATSRSGGARRETQYF
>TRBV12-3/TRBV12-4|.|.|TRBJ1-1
TGTGCCAGCAGTCCGGAGGGGGGAAGAGGAGCTTTCTTT
CASSPEGGRGAFF
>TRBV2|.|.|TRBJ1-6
TGTGCCAGCAGTACGCTCCATTCACCCCTCCACTTT
CASSTLHSPLHF
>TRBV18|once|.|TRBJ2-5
TGTGCCAGCGCTCCTGGGACCGGCGAGACCCAGTACTTC
CASAPGTGETQYF